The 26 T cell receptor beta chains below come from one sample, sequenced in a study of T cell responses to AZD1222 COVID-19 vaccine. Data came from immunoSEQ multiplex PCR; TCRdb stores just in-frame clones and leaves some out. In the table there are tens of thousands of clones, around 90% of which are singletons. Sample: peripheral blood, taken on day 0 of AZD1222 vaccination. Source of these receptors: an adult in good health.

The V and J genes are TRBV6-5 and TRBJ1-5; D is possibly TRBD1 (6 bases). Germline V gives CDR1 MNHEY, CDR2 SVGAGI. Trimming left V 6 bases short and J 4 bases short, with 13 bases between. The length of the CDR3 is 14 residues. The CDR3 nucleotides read TGTGCCAGCAGGCCCACAGGGATGAATCAGCCCCAGCATTTT. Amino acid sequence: CASRPTGMNQPQHF.

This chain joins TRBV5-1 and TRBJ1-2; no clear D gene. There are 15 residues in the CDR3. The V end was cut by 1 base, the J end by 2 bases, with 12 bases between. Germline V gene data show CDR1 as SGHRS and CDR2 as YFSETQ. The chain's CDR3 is CASSLPGQENYGYTF. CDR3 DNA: TGCGCCAGCAGCTTGCCCGGGCAGGAAAACTATGGCTACACCTTC.

CDR3 protein: CASNNRQMNTEAFF. The DNA of the CDR3 is TGTGCCAGCAACAATCGACAGATGAACACTGAAGCTTTCTTT. V is TRBV28 and J is TRBJ1-1, with D tentatively TRBD1 (5 bases). The V end was cut by 7 bases, the J end by 0 bases, with 12 bases between. The germline V gene has CDR1 MDHEN and CDR2 SYDVKM. CDR3 length: 14 residues.

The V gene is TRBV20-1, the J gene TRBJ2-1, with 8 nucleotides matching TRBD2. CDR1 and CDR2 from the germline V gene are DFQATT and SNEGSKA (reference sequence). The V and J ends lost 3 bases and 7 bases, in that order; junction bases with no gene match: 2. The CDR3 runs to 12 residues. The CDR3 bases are TGCAGTGCTAGTGGACTAGCAAATGAGCAGTTCTTC. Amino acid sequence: CSASGLANEQFF.

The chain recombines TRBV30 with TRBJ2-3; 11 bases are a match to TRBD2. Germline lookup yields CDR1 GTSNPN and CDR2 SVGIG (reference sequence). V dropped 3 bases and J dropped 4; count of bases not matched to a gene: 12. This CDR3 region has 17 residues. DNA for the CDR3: TGTGCCTGGAGCGCTCGACTAGCGGGACGATCCGCAGATACGCAGTATTTT. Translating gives CAWSARLAGRSADTQYF. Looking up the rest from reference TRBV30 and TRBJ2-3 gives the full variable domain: SQTIHQWPATLVQPVGSPLSLECTVEGTSNPNLYWYRQAAGRGLQLLFYSVGIGQISSEVPQNLSASRPQDRQFILSSKKLLLSDSGFYLCAWSARLAGRSADTQYFGPGTRLTVL.

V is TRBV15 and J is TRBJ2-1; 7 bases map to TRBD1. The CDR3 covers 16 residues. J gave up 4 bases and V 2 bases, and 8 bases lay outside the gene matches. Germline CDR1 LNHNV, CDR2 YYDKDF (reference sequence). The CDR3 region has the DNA TGTGCCACCAGCAGACAGAGACAGGGCCCATACAATGAGCAGTTCTTC. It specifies CATSRQRQGPYNEQFF.

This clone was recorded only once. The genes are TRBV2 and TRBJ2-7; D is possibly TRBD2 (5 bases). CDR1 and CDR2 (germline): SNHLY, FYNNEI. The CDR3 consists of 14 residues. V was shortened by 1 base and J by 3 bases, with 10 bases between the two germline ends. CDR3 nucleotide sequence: TGTGCCAGCAGTGAAGGAGGGAGTGGCTACGAGCAGTACTTC. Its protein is CASSEGGSGYEQYF.

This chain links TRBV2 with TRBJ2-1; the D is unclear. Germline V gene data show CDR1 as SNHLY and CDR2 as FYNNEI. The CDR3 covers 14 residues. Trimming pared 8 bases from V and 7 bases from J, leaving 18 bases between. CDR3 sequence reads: CASRVAPQGNEQFF. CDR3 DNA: TGTGCCAGCCGCGTAGCCCCCCAAGGGAATGAGCAGTTCTTC.

CDR3 coding DNA: TGCGCCAGCAGCTTGGACGGACAGGGCGGGCTCGAGGGGGCCAACGTCCTGACTTTC. Residues: CASSLDGQGGLEGANVLTF. The chain joins TRBV5-1 to TRBJ2-6, with 8 bases identical to TRBD1. The J segment lost 4 bases and the V segment lost 0 bases, leaving 12 bases of the junction unmatched. Germline CDR1 reads SGHRS; CDR2 reads YFSETQ. This CDR3 spans 19 amino acids.

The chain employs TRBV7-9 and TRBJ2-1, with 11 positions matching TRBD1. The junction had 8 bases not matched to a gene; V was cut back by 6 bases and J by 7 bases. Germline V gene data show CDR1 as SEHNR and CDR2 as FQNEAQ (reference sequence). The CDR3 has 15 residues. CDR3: CASSPGQGARNEQFF. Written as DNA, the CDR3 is TGTGCCAGCAGTCCCGGACAGGGGGCGCGGAATGAGCAGTTCTTC.

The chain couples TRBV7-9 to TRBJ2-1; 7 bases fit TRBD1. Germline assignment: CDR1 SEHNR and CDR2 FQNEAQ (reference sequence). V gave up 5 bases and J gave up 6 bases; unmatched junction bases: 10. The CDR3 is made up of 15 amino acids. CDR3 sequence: CASSARQGPGNEQFF. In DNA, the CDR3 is TGTGCCAGCAGCGCCCGACAGGGACCAGGCAATGAGCAGTTCTTC. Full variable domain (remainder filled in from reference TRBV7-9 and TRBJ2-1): DTGVSQNPRHKITKRGQNVTFRCDPISEHNRLYWYRQTLGQGPEFLTYFQNEAQLEKSRLLSDRFSAERPKGSFSTLEIQRTEQGDSAMYLCASSARQGPGNEQFFGPGTRLTVL.

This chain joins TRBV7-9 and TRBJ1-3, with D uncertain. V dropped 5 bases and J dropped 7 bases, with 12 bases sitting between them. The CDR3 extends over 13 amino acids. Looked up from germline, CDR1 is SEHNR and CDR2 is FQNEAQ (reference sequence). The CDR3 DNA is TGTGCCAGCAGCCCCGGACTTATTAACACCATATATTTT. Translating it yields CASSPGLINTIYF.

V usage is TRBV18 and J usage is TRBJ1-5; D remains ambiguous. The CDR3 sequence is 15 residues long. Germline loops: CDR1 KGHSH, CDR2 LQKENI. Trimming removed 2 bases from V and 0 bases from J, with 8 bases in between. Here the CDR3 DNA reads TGTGCCAGCTCACCAGACGGAAATAGCAATCAGCCCCAGCATTTT. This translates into CASSPDGNSNQPQHF.

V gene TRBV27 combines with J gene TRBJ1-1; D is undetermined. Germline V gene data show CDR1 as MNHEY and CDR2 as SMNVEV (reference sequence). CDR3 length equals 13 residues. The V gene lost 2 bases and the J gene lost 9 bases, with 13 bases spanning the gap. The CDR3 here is CASSLGSLGQAFF. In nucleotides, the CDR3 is TGTGCCAGCAGTTTAGGTAGCTTAGGGCAAGCTTTCTTT.

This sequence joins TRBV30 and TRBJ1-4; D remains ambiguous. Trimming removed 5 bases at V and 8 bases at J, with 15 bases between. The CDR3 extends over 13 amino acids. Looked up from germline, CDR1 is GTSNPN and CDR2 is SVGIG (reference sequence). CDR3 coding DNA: TGTGCCTGGGCTCGGGGTTTCCGAGAAAAACTGTTTTTT. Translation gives CAWARGFREKLFF. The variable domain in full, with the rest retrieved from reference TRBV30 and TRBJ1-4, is SQTIHQWPATLVQPVGSPLSLECTVEGTSNPNLYWYRQAAGRGLQLLFYSVGIGQISSEVPQNLSASRPQDRQFILSSKKLLLSDSGFYLCAWARGFREKLFFGSGTQLSVL.

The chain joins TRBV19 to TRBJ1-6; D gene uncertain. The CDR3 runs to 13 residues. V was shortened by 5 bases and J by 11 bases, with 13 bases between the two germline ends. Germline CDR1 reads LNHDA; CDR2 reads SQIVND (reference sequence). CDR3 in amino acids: CASSFKTETPLHF. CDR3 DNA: TGTGCCAGTAGTTTCAAGACCGAAACACCCCTCCACTTT.

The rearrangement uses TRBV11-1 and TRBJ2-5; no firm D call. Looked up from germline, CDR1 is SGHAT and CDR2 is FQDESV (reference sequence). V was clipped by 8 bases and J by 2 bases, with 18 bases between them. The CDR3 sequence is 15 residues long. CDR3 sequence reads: CASCRRTDPQETQYF. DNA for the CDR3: TGTGCCAGCTGCCGACGGACCGACCCGCAAGAGACCCAGTACTTC. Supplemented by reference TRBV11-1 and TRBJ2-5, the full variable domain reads EAEVAQSPRYKITEKSQAVAFWCDPISGHATLYWYRQILGQGPELLVQFQDESVVDDSQLPKDRFSAERLKGVDSTLKIQPAELGDSAMYLCASCRRTDPQETQYFGPGTRLLVL.

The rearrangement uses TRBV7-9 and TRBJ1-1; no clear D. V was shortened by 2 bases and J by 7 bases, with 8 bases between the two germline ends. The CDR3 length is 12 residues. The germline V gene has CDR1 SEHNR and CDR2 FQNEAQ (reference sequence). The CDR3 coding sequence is TGTGCCAGCAGCTTACCGCAACTTGAAGCTTTCTTT. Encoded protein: CASSLPQLEAFF.

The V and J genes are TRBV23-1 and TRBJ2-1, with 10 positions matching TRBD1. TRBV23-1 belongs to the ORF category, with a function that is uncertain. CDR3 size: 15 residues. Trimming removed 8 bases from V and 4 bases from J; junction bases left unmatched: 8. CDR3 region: CASGCRDRGYNEQFF. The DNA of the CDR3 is TGCGCCAGCGGATGCCGGGACAGGGGTTACAATGAGCAGTTCTTC.

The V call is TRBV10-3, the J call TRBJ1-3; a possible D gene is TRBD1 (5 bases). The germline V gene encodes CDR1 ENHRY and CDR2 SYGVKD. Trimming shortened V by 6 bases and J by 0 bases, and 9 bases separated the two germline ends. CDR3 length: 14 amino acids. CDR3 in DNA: TGTGCCATCAGGGGGCAGCTCTCTGGAAACACCATATATTTT. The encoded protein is CAIRGQLSGNTIYF.

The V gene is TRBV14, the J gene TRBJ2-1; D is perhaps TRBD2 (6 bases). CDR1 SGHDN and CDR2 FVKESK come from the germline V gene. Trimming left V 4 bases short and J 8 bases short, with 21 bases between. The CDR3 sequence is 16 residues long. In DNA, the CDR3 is TGTGCCAGCAGCCCGCTAGTTAGCGGTGTGTACGATGAGCAGTTCTTC. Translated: CASSPLVSGVYDEQFF.

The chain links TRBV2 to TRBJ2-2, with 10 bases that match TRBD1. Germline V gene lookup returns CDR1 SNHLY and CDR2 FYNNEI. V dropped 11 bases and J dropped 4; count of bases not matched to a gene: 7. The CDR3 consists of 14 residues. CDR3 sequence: CAGEGQGITGELFF. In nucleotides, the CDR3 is TGTGCCGGAGAGGGACAGGGGATCACCGGGGAGCTGTTTTTT.

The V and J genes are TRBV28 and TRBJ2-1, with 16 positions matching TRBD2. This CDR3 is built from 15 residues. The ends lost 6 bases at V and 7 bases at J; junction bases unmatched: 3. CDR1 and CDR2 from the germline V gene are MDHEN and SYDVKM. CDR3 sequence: CASSPGLAGGNEQFF. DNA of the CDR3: TGTGCCAGCAGCCCGGGACTAGCGGGAGGGAATGAGCAGTTCTTC.

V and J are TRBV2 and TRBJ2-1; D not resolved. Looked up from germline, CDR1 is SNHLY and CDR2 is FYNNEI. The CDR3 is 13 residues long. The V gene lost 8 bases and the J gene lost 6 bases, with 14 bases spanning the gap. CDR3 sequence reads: CASATRGGNEQFF. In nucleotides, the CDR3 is TGTGCCAGCGCCACACGTGGCGGCAATGAGCAGTTCTTC.

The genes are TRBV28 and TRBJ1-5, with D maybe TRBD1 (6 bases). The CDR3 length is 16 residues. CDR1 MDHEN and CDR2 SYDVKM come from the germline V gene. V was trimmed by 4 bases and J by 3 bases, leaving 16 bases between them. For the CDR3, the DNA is TGTGCCAGCAGTTCGTCCCAGGGGACCTCCAATCAGCCCCAGCATTTT. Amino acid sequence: CASSSSQGTSNQPQHF.

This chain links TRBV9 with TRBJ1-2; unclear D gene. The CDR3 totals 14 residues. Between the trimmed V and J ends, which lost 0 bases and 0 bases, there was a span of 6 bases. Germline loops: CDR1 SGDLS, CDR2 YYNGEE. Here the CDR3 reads CASSVGTANYGYTF. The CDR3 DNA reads TGTGCCAGCAGCGTAGGCACAGCTAACTATGGCTACACCTTC.